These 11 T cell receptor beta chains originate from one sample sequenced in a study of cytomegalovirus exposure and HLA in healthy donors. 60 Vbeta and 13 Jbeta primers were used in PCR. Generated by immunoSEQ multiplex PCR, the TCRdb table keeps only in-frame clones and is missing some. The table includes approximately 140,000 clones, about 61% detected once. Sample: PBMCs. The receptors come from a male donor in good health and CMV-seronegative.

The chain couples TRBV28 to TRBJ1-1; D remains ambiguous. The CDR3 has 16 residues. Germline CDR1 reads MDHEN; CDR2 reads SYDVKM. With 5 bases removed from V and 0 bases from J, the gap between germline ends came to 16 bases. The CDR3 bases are TGTGCCAGCAGTCCTCAGTCGGGGAGGTTGAACACTGAAGCTTTCTTT. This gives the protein CASSPQSGRLNTEAFF.

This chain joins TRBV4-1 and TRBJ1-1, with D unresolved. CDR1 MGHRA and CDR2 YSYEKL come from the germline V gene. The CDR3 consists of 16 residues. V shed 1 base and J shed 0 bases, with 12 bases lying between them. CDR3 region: CASSQGRQRVNTEAFF. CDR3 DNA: TGCGCCAGCAGCCAAGGTAGGCAGCGGGTGAACACTGAAGCTTTCTTT.

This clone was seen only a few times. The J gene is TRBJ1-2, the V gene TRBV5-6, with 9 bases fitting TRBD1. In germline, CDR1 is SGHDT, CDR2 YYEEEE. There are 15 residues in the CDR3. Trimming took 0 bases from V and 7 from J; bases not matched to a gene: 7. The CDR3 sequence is CASSLDIETGGGYTF. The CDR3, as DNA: TGTGCCAGCAGCTTGGATATCGAGACAGGGGGTGGCTACACCTTC. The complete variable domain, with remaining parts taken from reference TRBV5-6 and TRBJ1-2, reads DAGVTQSPTHLIKTRGQQVTLRCSPKSGHDTVSWYQQALGQGPQFIFQYYEEEERQRGNFPDRFSGHQFPNYSSELNVNALLLGDSALYLCASSLDIETGGGYTFGSGTRLTVV.

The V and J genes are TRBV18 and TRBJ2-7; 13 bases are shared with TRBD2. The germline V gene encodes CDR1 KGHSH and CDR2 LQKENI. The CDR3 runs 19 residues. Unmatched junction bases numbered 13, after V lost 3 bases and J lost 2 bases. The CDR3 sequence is CASSPLLAGGLSPTYEQYF. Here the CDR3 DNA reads TGTGCCAGCTCACCCCTACTAGCGGGGGGGCTTTCTCCAACCTACGAGCAGTACTTC.

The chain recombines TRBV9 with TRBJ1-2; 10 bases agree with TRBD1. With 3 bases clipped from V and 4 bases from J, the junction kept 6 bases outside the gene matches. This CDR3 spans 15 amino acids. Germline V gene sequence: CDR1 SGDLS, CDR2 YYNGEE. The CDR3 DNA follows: TGTGCCAGCAGCGGGACGACAGGGGGCAGCTATGGCTACACCTTC. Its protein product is CASSGTTGGSYGYTF.

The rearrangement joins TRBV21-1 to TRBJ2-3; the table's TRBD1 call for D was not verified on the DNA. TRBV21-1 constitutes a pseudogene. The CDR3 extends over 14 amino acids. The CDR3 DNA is TGTGCCAGCATCCTGAGACAGGGAGCAGATACGCAGTATTTT. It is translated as CASILRQGADTQYF.

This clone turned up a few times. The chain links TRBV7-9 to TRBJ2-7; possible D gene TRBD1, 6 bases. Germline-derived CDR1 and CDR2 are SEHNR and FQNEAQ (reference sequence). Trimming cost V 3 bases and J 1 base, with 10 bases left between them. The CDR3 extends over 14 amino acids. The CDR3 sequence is CASSFPGVSYEQYF. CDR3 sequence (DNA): TGTGCCAGCAGCTTTCCAGGGGTATCCTACGAGCAGTACTTC.

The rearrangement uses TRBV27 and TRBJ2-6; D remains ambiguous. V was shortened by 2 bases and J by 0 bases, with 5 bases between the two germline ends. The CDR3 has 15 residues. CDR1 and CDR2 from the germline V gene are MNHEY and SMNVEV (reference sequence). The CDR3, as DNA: TGTGCCAGCAGTTTACTAAGCTCTGGGGCCAACGTCCTGACTTTC. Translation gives CASSLLSSGANVLTF.

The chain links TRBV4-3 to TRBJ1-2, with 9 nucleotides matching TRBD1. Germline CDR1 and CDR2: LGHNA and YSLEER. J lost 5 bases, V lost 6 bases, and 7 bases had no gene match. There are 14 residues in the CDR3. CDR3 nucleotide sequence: TGCGCCAGCAGGTTGGGGACAGGGAGATATGGCTACACCTTC. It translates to CASRLGTGRYGYTF.

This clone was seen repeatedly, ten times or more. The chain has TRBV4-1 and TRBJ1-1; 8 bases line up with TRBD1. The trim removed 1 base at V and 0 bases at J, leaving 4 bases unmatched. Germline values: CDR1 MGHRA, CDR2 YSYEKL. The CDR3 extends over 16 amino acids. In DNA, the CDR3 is TGCGCCAGCAGCCAAGGCCAGGGACAGGTGAACACTGAAGCTTTCTTT. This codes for CASSQGQGQVNTEAFF.

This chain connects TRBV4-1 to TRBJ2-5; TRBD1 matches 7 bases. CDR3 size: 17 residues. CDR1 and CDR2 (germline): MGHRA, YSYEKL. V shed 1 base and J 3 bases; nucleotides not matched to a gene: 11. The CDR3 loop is CASSQAETGVLKETQYF. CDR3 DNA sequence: TGCGCCAGCAGCCAAGCCGAAACAGGGGTACTCAAAGAGACCCAGTACTTC.